These 20 T cell receptor beta chains were all obtained from the same sample, sequenced in a study of radiotherapy plus CTLA-4 blockade in lung cancer. Repertoires were generated with immunoSEQ multiplex PCR, while TCRdb's copy carries only in-frame clones and drops some. This sample has about 80,000 clones, with under 85% found just once. The source was peripheral blood, collected from a patient treated with radiotherapy plus ipilimumab. Source of these receptors: a human donor with non-small cell lung cancer who had stable disease on radiotherapy plus ipilimumab.

The chain links TRBV14 to TRBJ1-2, with TRBD1 identical over 7 bases. Losses at the gene ends were 3 bases for V and 8 bases for J; bases not matched to a gene: 12. This CDR3 has 15 residues. Per the germline V gene, CDR1 is SGHDN and CDR2 is FVKESK. The CDR3 protein is CASSQRGGAGYGYTF. For the CDR3, the DNA is TGTGCCAGCAGCCAGAGAGGGGGCGCGGGGTACGGCTACACCTTC.

The V and J genes are TRBV6-1 and TRBJ1-1, with 8 bases that match TRBD1. The CDR3 is made up of 11 amino acids. V lost 6 bases and J lost 7; bases outside the gene matches: 1. The germline CDR1 and CDR2 sequences are MNHNS and SASEGT. CDR3 bases: TGTGCCAGCAGCGACAGGGGTGAAGCTTTCTTT. The encoded protein is CASSDRGEAFF.

V gene TRBV11-2 combines with J gene TRBJ1-1, with unresolved D. The CDR3 is made up of 14 amino acids. Per the germline V gene, CDR1 is SGHAT and CDR2 is FQNNGV. V gave up 2 bases and J gave up 10 bases, with 17 bases separating them. The CDR3 sequence: CASSLRQTDRRAFF. The CDR3 bases are TGTGCCAGCAGCTTAAGACAAACCGACCGGCGAGCTTTCTTT.

The V and J genes are TRBV20-1 and TRBJ2-5; a weak D match, TRBD2 (6 bases). The ends were cut back, 2 bases at V and 5 bases at J, with 6 bases in the middle. CDR3 length: 11 residues. Germline values: CDR1 DFQATT, CDR2 SNEGSKA (reference sequence). CDR3 residues: CSARSGETQYF. CDR3 in DNA: TGCAGTGCTAGAAGCGGGGAGACCCAGTACTTC.

The V call is TRBV15, the J call TRBJ2-7; a weak D match, TRBD1 (6 bases). The V gene lost 0 bases and the J gene lost 1 base, with 16 bases spanning the gap. The CDR3 spans 17 residues. Germline CDR1 is LNHNV and CDR2 is YYDKDF (reference sequence). The CDR3 nucleotides are TGTGCCACCAGCAGAGATTTGGGGGACATAGGTTCCTACGAGCAGTACTTC. Its protein product is CATSRDLGDIGSYEQYF.

V usage is TRBV30 and J usage is TRBJ1-2; D is unresolved. CDR1 and CDR2 (germline): GTSNPN, SVGIG (reference sequence). CDR3 length: 12 residues. V gave up 1 base and J gave up 4 bases, with 7 bases separating them. CDR3 nucleotide sequence: TGTGCCTGGAGTGAACAAGCCTATGGCTACACCTTC. Its protein product is CAWSEQAYGYTF.

In this sample, this clone turned up a few times. The rearrangement links TRBV19 to TRBJ1-5, with no clear D. Trimming left V 6 bases short and J 3 bases short, with 9 bases between. Germline CDR1 reads LNHDA; CDR2 reads SQIVND (reference sequence). The CDR3 runs 13 residues. Here the CDR3 reads CASSNTFNQPQHF. The CDR3 bases are TGTGCCAGTAGCAACACCTTCAATCAGCCCCAGCATTTT.

This clone was observed once. This sequence joins TRBV28 and TRBJ2-5; a possible D gene is TRBD2 (5 bases). The CDR3 has 15 residues. CDR1 is MDHEN and CDR2 is SYDVKM in the germline V gene. Trimming shortened V by 4 bases and J by 1 base, and 13 bases separated the two germline ends. The CDR3: CASSSREAPQETQYF. CDR3 nucleotide sequence: TGTGCCAGCAGTTCTCGGGAAGCGCCCCAAGAGACCCAGTACTTC.

The rearrangement joins TRBV5-1 to TRBJ2-7, with TRBD1 identical over 8 bases. There are 15 residues in the CDR3. The germline CDR1 and CDR2 sequences are SGHRS and YFSETQ. The junction had 4 bases not matched to a gene; V was cut back by 0 bases and J by 2 bases. CDR3 nucleotide sequence: TGCGCCAGCAGCTTGGACTGGGACAGGACCTACGAGCAGTACTTC. Translated, it gives CASSLDWDRTYEQYF.

The J gene is TRBJ1-1, the V gene TRBV4-2; D unclear. V was trimmed by 4 bases and J by 1 base, leaving 4 bases between them. The CDR3 spans 12 residues. CDR1 and CDR2 (germline): LGHNA, YNFKEQ. As DNA, the CDR3 is TGTGCCAGCAGCCCTCAGAACACTGAAGCTTTCTTT. It encodes CASSPQNTEAFF.

The rearrangement links TRBV2 to TRBJ1-2, with 7 bases fitting TRBD1. The CDR3 extends over 14 amino acids. Germline V gives CDR1 SNHLY, CDR2 FYNNEI. V trimming: 5 bases; J trimming: 5 bases; junction bases outside the gene matches: 8. The CDR3 DNA sequence: TGTGCCAGCAGTCGGGACAGTGAATGGTATGGCTACACCTTC. As protein: CASSRDSEWYGYTF.

The rearrangement joins TRBV11-2 to TRBJ2-7; tentative D call: TRBD2 (5 bases). The germline V and J ends were trimmed by 2 bases and 4 bases, with 9 bases remaining between them. The CDR3 runs 13 residues. The germline CDR1 and CDR2 sequences are SGHAT and FQNNGV. CDR3 region: CASSLTRDYEQYF. The DNA for the CDR3 is TGTGCCAGCAGCTTAACCCGGGATTACGAGCAGTACTTC. The variable domain in full, with the rest retrieved from reference TRBV11-2 and TRBJ2-7, is EAGVAQSPRYKIIEKRQSVAFWCNPISGHATLYWYQQILGQGPKLLIQFQNNGVVDDSQLPKDRFSAERLKGVDSTLKIQPAKLEDSAVYLCASSLTRDYEQYFGPGTRLTVT.

The rearrangement uses TRBV7-9 and TRBJ2-5; possible D gene TRBD1, 6 bases. Trimming took off 1 base at V and 4 bases at J, with 19 bases between the two ends. CDR1 and CDR2 from the germline V gene are SEHNR and FQNEAQ (reference sequence). This CDR3 region has 17 residues. The CDR3 coding sequence is TGTGCCAGCAGCTTAGAAGGAAGCACAGGGCTCGGAGAGACCCAGTACTTC. Translated, it gives CASSLEGSTGLGETQYF.

V gene TRBV11-2 combines with J gene TRBJ2-7; weak D call: TRBD2 (6 bases). The CDR3 has 14 amino acids. Looked up from germline, CDR1 is SGHAT and CDR2 is FQNNGV. V was clipped by 5 bases and J by 7 bases, with 18 bases between them. The DNA for the CDR3 is TGTGCCAGCAGCCCAGGACGGGGGTCTGTAGAGCAGTACTTC. Translation gives CASSPGRGSVEQYF.

This chain links TRBV6-1 with TRBJ1-3, with D possibly being TRBD1 (5 bases). Germline V gene sequence: CDR1 MNHNS, CDR2 SASEGT. CDR3 length: 16 residues. V dropped 0 bases and J dropped 0 bases, with 9 bases sitting between them. CDR3 region: CASSEAGQGSGNTIYF. The CDR3 DNA reads as TGTGCCAGCAGTGAAGCGGGGCAGGGCTCTGGAAACACCATATATTTT.

V usage is TRBV19 and J usage is TRBJ2-3, with D tentatively TRBD2 (5 bases). This CDR3 comprises 14 residues. Germline CDR1 reads LNHDA; CDR2 reads SQIVND (reference sequence). Trimming stripped 4 bases from V and 0 bases from J, with 8 bases between. CDR3 sequence reads: CASSKGLSTDTQYF. As DNA, the CDR3 is TGTGCCAGTAGTAAAGGACTGAGCACAGATACGCAGTATTTT.

The V and J genes are TRBV7-2 and TRBJ2-5, with a tentative D call TRBD2 (6 bases). The CDR3 covers 15 residues. V gave up 5 bases and J gave up 1 base, with 14 bases separating them. Germline V gives CDR1 SGHTA, CDR2 FQGNSA. The CDR3 sequence: CASSPGLGVQETQYF. The CDR3 coding sequence is TGTGCCAGCAGCCCGGGACTGGGAGTCCAAGAGACCCAGTACTTC.

This sequence joins TRBV5-6 and TRBJ2-5; 8 bases line up with TRBD2. The CDR3 extends over 14 amino acids. J lost 9 bases, V lost 0 bases, and 7 bases had no gene match. Germline loops: CDR1 SGHDT, CDR2 YYEEEE. CDR3 sequence: CASSLERGRGAQYF. In DNA, the CDR3 is TGTGCCAGCAGCTTGGAGCGCGGGCGGGGGGCCCAGTACTTC.

This clone was counted once. The gene calls are TRBV2 and TRBJ1-1; D remains unclear. With 5 bases removed from V and 6 bases from J, the gap between germline ends came to 1 base. There are 9 residues in the CDR3. Germline CDR1 SNHLY, CDR2 FYNNEI. The CDR3, as DNA: TGTGCCAGCAGTCCTGAAGCTTTCTTT. Translated: CASSPEAFF. Looking up the rest from reference TRBV2 and TRBJ1-1 gives the full variable domain: EPEVTQTPSHQVTQMGQEVILRCVPISNHLYFYWYRQILGQKVEFLVSFYNNEISEKSEIFDDQFSVERPDGSNFTLKIRSTKLEDSAMYFCASSPEAFFGQGTRLTVV.

This CDR3 is CASSPFVGSESNSPLHF. The DNA for the CDR3 is TGTGCCAGCTCACCGTTTGTGGGATCCGAAAGTAATTCACCCCTCCACTTT. The chain combines TRBV18 with TRBJ1-6; no firm D call. The CDR3 spans 17 residues. In germline, CDR1 is KGHSH, CDR2 LQKENI. V shed 3 bases and J shed 6 bases, with 18 bases lying between them.